Presented here are 14 T cell receptor beta chains from one specimen sequenced in a study of T cell responses to AZD1222 COVID-19 vaccine. The method was immunoSEQ multiplex PCR; TCRdb's version includes in-frame clones alone and lacks a portion of them. Altogether around 89,000 clones are present, approximately 91% being singletons, with the ten largest covering about a fifth. This specimen was peripheral blood, taken on day 0 of AZD1222 vaccination. The receptors were sampled from an adult in good health.

This clone was detected only once. This rearrangement joins TRBV27 to TRBJ1-6; tentatively, D is TRBD1 (6 bases). The ends were cut back, 0 bases at V and 6 bases at J, with 12 bases in the middle. The CDR3 has 16 amino acids. Germline lookup yields CDR1 MNHEY and CDR2 SMNVEV (reference sequence). As DNA, the CDR3 is TGTGCCAGCAGTTTATCCTACGGGGGCAGTAATTCACCCCTCCACTTT. Translation gives CASSLSYGGSNSPLHF.

The chain uses TRBV6-5 and TRBJ2-6, with D unresolved. The CDR3 has 14 residues. Trimming took 2 bases from V and 0 from J, leaving 2 bases between them. Germline assignment: CDR1 MNHEY and CDR2 SVGAGI. The CDR3 spells CASSYSSGANVLTF. In DNA, the CDR3 is TGTGCCAGCAGTTACAGCTCTGGGGCCAACGTCCTGACTTTC.

In this sample, this clone turned up once. This chain joins TRBV5-1 and TRBJ2-3; 10 bases fit TRBD1. The CDR3 is 16 amino acids. Germline V gene sequence: CDR1 SGHRS, CDR2 YFSETQ. The trim removed 0 bases at V and 4 bases at J, leaving 5 bases unmatched. This CDR3 reads CASSLAPGQGPDTQYF. CDR3 DNA: TGCGCCAGCAGCTTGGCGCCGGGACAGGGGCCAGATACGCAGTATTTT.

This clone was seen a handful of times. This chain links TRBV18 with TRBJ1-2; possible D gene TRBD1, 5 bases. V lost 0 bases to trimming and J lost 8 bases, with 10 bases between them. Germline assignment: CDR1 KGHSH and CDR2 LQKENI. This CDR3 comprises 13 residues. CDR3 region: CASSPPAGYGYTF. CDR3 sequence (DNA): TGTGCCAGCTCACCACCCGCAGGGTACGGCTACACCTTC.

In this sample, this clone turned up once. The chain is built from TRBV6-2 or TRBV6-3 and TRBJ1-4; no definite D call. This CDR3 is built from 11 residues. The germline V gene has CDR1 MNHEY and CDR2 SVGEGT. V lost 6 bases, J lost 14 bases, and 13 bases lay in between. In nucleotides, the CDR3 is TGTGCCAGCAGCGCCGGGCAGTTTCTGTTTTTT. It specifies CASSAGQFLFF.

This chain connects TRBV10-3 to TRBJ1-1; maybe TRBD1 (6 bases). With 0 bases removed from V and 3 bases from J, the gap between germline ends came to 8 bases. Germline V gene sequence: CDR1 ENHRY, CDR2 SYGVKD. The length of the CDR3 is 14 residues. CDR3 sequence (DNA): TGTGCCATCAGTGAGTCGGAGGGGGACACTGAAGCTTTCTTT. This codes for CAISESEGDTEAFF.

The chain joins TRBV11-1 to TRBJ1-4, with D uncertain. The CDR3 length is 13 residues. The germline V gene has CDR1 SGHAT and CDR2 FQDESV (reference sequence). The ends were cut back, 5 bases at V and 8 bases at J, with 12 bases in the middle. As DNA, the CDR3 is TGTGCCAGCAGCCGAGACGGTTGGGAAAAACTGTTTTTT. Translating gives CASSRDGWEKLFF.

V gene TRBV7-9 combines with J gene TRBJ1-5; 8 nucleotides line up with TRBD1. Germline CDR1 SEHNR, CDR2 FQNEAQ (reference sequence). Unmatched junction bases numbered 3, after V lost 5 bases and J lost 6 bases. This CDR3 is 13 amino acids long. This chain's CDR3 is CASSRQGLQPQHF. In DNA form, the CDR3 reads TGTGCCAGCAGCAGACAGGGGCTTCAGCCCCAGCATTTT.

On this clone: A read error is possible here, since a much larger clone lies one base away. The rearrangement uses TRBV12-3 or TRBV12-4 and TRBJ1-2; 7 nucleotides line up with TRBD1. The length of the CDR3 is 13 residues. Trimming removed 6 bases from V and 3 bases from J; junction bases left unmatched: 4. CDR3 bases: TGTGCCAGCAGCCCGGGACAGCACTATGGCTACACCTTC. It specifies CASSPGQHYGYTF.

J is TRBJ1-6 and V is TRBV19; the D gene is possibly TRBD1 (5 bases). The germline gives CDR1 LNHDA, CDR2 SQIVND (reference sequence). The CDR3 covers 18 residues. V was trimmed by 4 bases and J by 6 bases, leaving 22 bases between them. The CDR3 bases are TGTGCCAGTAGTACCGGGACCGTAACAGGTTTCGGTAATTCACCCCTCCACTTT. It is translated as CASSTGTVTGFGNSPLHF.

The chain employs TRBV14 and TRBJ1-2; tentatively, D is TRBD1 (6 bases). V lost 0 bases, J lost 4 bases, and 15 bases lay in between. The CDR3 has 16 residues. Germline assignment: CDR1 SGHDN and CDR2 FVKESK. The CDR3 DNA reads TGTGCCAGCAGCCAAGAAATAGGGGGAGAATTCTATGGCTACACCTTC. It codes for CASSQEIGGEFYGYTF.

The chain has TRBV28 and TRBJ2-3; D perhaps matches TRBD2 (6 bases). The CDR3 runs to 19 residues. Per germline, CDR1 MDHEN and CDR2 SYDVKM. Trimming removed 6 bases at V and 1 base at J, with 26 bases between. CDR3 region: CASSRGVGVSLAGTDTQYF. The CDR3 nucleotides are TGTGCCAGCAGCCGCGGGGTGGGCGTTTCGCTAGCAGGCACAGATACGCAGTATTTT.

J is TRBJ1-2 and V is TRBV19; TRBD1 matches at 8 bases. V lost 5 bases to trimming and J lost 7 bases; unmatched junction nucleotides: 12. The germline CDR1 and CDR2 sequences are LNHDA and SQIVND (reference sequence). The CDR3 spans 15 residues. CDR3 residues: CASSGYRGVYGGYTF. The DNA of the CDR3 is TGTGCCAGTAGTGGGTACAGGGGGGTCTACGGTGGCTACACCTTC.

V usage is TRBV18 and J usage is TRBJ1-5; D is unclear. Looked up from germline, CDR1 is KGHSH and CDR2 is LQKENI. The germline V and J ends were trimmed by 2 bases and 4 bases, with 6 bases remaining between them. The CDR3 consists of 13 residues. In DNA, the CDR3 is TGTGCCAGCTCACCAAGCCAGAATCAGCCCCAGCATTTT. It codes for CASSPSQNQPQHF.